These 24 T cell receptor beta chains came from one sample sequenced in a study of blood T cell repertoires in COVID-19 (dated by TCRdb to 2019 to 2021). The library was generated by the immunoSEQ multiplex PCR assay. This immuneACCESS table, as held by TCRdb, lists in-frame sequences with V and J called but not all clones. Of the missing ones, under half trace to an unresolved V gene in checked studies; the others have no known cause. The sample table shows about 240,000 clones, and 82% are seen once. The top ten constitute 3.4% of the sample. Source material: peripheral blood. These receptors all come from a woman aged 18-29 years with acute or convalescent COVID-19.

V and J are TRBV6-2 or TRBV6-3 and TRBJ1-5; 10 positions agree with TRBD1. J gave up 5 bases and V 1 base, and 8 bases lay outside the gene matches. There are 17 residues in the CDR3. Germline V CDR1 and CDR2: MNHEY, SVGEGT. CDR3 DNA sequence: TGTGCCAGCAGTTACTATCCGGGACAGGGGTTCGATCAGCCCCAGCATTTT. Amino acid sequence: CASSYYPGQGFDQPQHF.

This clone was seen ten or more times. The DNA of the CDR3 is TGTGCCACCCAGGGGGCCTTATCCTACGAGCAGTACTTC. Protein: CATQGALSYEQYF. The J gene is TRBJ2-7, the V gene TRBV10-3; 8 nucleotides align to TRBD1. The CDR3 length is 13 residues. Germline V gene sequence: CDR1 ENHRY, CDR2 SYGVKD. V lost 10 bases to trimming and J lost 1 base; unmatched junction nucleotides: 6.

This clone came up a few times. The chain joins TRBV7-2 to TRBJ1-3; D gene uncertain. Trimming took off 6 bases at V and 0 bases at J, with 12 bases between the two ends. Germline V gives CDR1 SGHTA, CDR2 FQGNSA. The CDR3 totals 15 residues. The CDR3, as DNA: TGTGCCAGCAGGCCTAGACCGAGCTCTGGAAACACCATATATTTT. Translated, it gives CASRPRPSSGNTIYF.

This rearrangement joins TRBV4-2 to TRBJ1-1; TRBD1 might be the D (5 bases). Germline V lookup: CDR1 LGHNA, CDR2 YNFKEQ. The CDR3 sequence is 16 residues long. V shed 4 bases and J shed 2 bases, with 17 bases lying between them. The CDR3 DNA reads as TGTGCCAGCAGCCCAGGTATGGGGAGGGGAAACACTGAAGCTTTCTTT. This translates into CASSPGMGRGNTEAFF.

The sample holds a few counts of this clone. The rearrangement joins TRBV11-2 to TRBJ1-6; 8 bases agree with TRBD1. V lost 8 bases and J lost 5; bases outside the gene matches: 2. Germline loops: CDR1 SGHAT, CDR2 FQNNGV. This CDR3 has 13 amino acids. The CDR3 nucleotides are TGTGCCAGCCAGGGGGCTAATAATTCACCCCTCCACTTT. This codes for CASQGANNSPLHF. Looking up the rest from reference TRBV11-2 and TRBJ1-6 gives the full variable domain: EAGVAQSPRYKIIEKRQSVAFWCNPISGHATLYWYQQILGQGPKLLIQFQNNGVVDDSQLPKDRFSAERLKGVDSTLKIQPAKLEDSAVYLCASQGANNSPLHFGNGTRLTVT.

This clone has a single count. This chain uses TRBV6-2 or TRBV6-3 with TRBJ2-7; 11 nucleotides agree with TRBD2. The trim removed 2 bases at V and 2 bases at J, leaving 5 bases unmatched. The CDR3 loop spans 16 amino acids. From germline, CDR1 is MNHEY and CDR2 SVGEGT. The CDR3 sequence is CASSYPTSGSTYEQYF. The CDR3, as DNA: TGTGCCAGCAGTTACCCAACTAGCGGGAGTACCTACGAGCAGTACTTC.

This clone was detected only a few times. The chain employs TRBV4-2 and TRBJ1-5; 7 bases are shared with TRBD1. The J segment lost 1 base and the V segment lost 1 base, leaving 4 bases of the junction unmatched. In germline, CDR1 is LGHNA, CDR2 YNFKEQ. The CDR3 consists of 16 residues. CDR3 in amino acids: CASSQVPGQSNQPQHF. The CDR3 DNA sequence: TGTGCCAGCAGCCAAGTCCCGGGACAGAGCAATCAGCCCCAGCATTTT.

The chain carries TRBV5-1 and TRBJ2-7; 9 nucleotides line up with TRBD1. J lost 2 bases, V lost 0 bases, and 3 bases had no gene match. Germline V gives CDR1 SGHRS, CDR2 YFSETQ. There are 15 residues in the CDR3. The CDR3 DNA sequence: TGCGCCAGCAGCTTGGGGGACAGGGATACCTACGAGCAGTACTTC. Translated: CASSLGDRDTYEQYF.

This clone was picked up one time. The chain employs TRBV7-9 and TRBJ2-7, with D tentatively TRBD2 (6 bases). Germline loops: CDR1 SEHNR, CDR2 FQNEAQ (reference sequence). Between the trimmed V and J ends, which lost 5 bases and 4 bases, there was a span of 12 bases. The CDR3 covers 13 residues. CDR3: CASSAPTSYEQYF. The CDR3, as DNA: TGTGCCAGCAGCGCCCCGACTAGTTACGAGCAGTACTTC. Full variable domain (remainder filled in from reference TRBV7-9 and TRBJ2-7): DTGVSQNPRHKITKRGQNVTFRCDPISEHNRLYWYRQTLGQGPEFLTYFQNEAQLEKSRLLSDRFSAERPKGSFSTLEIQRTEQGDSAMYLCASSAPTSYEQYFGPGTRLTVT.

This clone showed up just once. The chain recombines TRBV4-3 with TRBJ1-5; 9 nucleotides line up with TRBD1. The V gene end was trimmed by 0 bases and the J gene end by 4 bases; junction bases not matched to a gene: 4. The V gene's germline CDR1 is LGHNA and CDR2 YSLEER. The CDR3 is 16 amino acids. As DNA, the CDR3 is TGCGCCAGCAGCCAAGATATCGGACAGGGGAATCAGCCCCAGCATTTT. The encoded protein is CASSQDIGQGNQPQHF.

This clone was picked up a small number of times. The V gene is TRBV7-2, the J gene TRBJ2-5, with D perhaps matching TRBD1 (6 bases). CDR1 SGHTA and CDR2 FQGNSA come from the germline V gene. Trimming stripped 2 bases from V and 2 bases from J, with 15 bases between. The CDR3 runs to 16 residues. CDR3 in DNA: TGTGCCAGCAGCTTATCGGGACAAATCCTACAAGAGACCCAGTACTTC. This sequence encodes CASSLSGQILQETQYF.

The rearrangement uses TRBV13 and TRBJ2-7; no clear D. CDR3 length: 13 residues. Germline CDR1 PRHDT, CDR2 FYEKMQ (reference sequence). The V end was cut by 5 bases, the J end by 4 bases, with 12 bases between. The CDR3 DNA reads as TGTGCCAGCAGCCCCCCCCTGGAGTACGAGCAGTACTTC. It codes for CASSPPLEYEQYF.

The chain couples TRBV10-1 to TRBJ2-2, with a weak D call TRBD1 (6 bases). The CDR3 loop spans 14 amino acids. The V and J ends lost 6 bases and 4 bases respectively, with 12 bases between them. Germline loops: CDR1 WNHNN, CDR2 SYGVQD (reference sequence). CDR3 loop: CASSPGTPTGELFF. The DNA of the CDR3 is TGCGCCAGCAGCCCTGGGACACCCACCGGGGAGCTGTTTTTT.

This clone has a handful of counts. The chain has TRBV29-1 and TRBJ2-1; 14 nucleotides align to TRBD2. The germline gives CDR1 SQVTM, CDR2 ANQGSEA. The CDR3 has 15 amino acids. With V trimmed by 2 bases and J by 7 bases, 4 bases remained unmatched. CDR3 DNA: TGCAGCGTTGAACGACTAGCGGGAGGGGTAAATGAGCAGTTCTTC. Translation gives CSVERLAGGVNEQFF.

Turning to this clone: This specimen includes other DNA sequences encoding the same CDR3. The CDR3 bases are TGTGCCAGCAGCTTATATACGCCTAATCGGGATACGCAGTATTTT. It is translated as CASSLYTPNRDTQYF. The rearrangement uses TRBV13 and TRBJ2-3; D gene uncertain. The germline V gene encodes CDR1 PRHDT and CDR2 FYEKMQ (reference sequence). Trimming pared 2 bases from V and 6 bases from J, leaving 15 bases between. The CDR3 has 15 amino acids.

In the case of this clone: Different DNA sequences within this sample yield the same CDR3. V and J are TRBV3-1 (or the pseudogene TRBV3-2) and TRBJ2-1; tentatively, D is TRBD1 (6 bases). V gave up 4 bases and J gave up 6 bases, with 16 bases separating them. Germline-derived CDR1 and CDR2 are LGHDT and YNNKEL (reference sequence). The CDR3 is made up of 15 amino acids. The CDR3 here is CASSPSQTRGNEQFF. The DNA for the CDR3 is TGTGCCAGCAGCCCAAGTCAGACCAGGGGCAATGAGCAGTTCTTC.

The rearrangement links TRBV18 to TRBJ2-4, with 10 bases fitting TRBD2. V gave up 3 bases and J gave up 9 bases; unmatched junction bases: 8. Germline V gene sequence: CDR1 KGHSH, CDR2 LQKENI. The CDR3 runs to 15 residues. The CDR3 DNA reads as TGTGCCAGCTCACCTGGTCTAGCGGGAGTATCCATTCAGTACTTC. Translation gives CASSPGLAGVSIQYF. Filled out from reference TRBV18 and TRBJ2-4, the complete variable domain reads NAGVMQNPRHLVRRRGQEARLRCSPMKGHSHVYWYRQLPEEGLKFMVYLQKENIIDESGMPKERFSAEFPKEGPSILRIQQVVRGDSAAYFCASSPGLAGVSIQYFGAGTRLSVL.

CDR3 DNA: TGTGCCAGTAGTCAAACCGGGACAGGGGACACTGAAGCTTTCTTT. It specifies CASSQTGTGDTEAFF. The V call is TRBV19, the J call TRBJ1-1; 10 nucleotides line up with TRBD1. V lost 5 bases to trimming and J lost 3 bases; unmatched junction nucleotides: 6. The CDR3 consists of 15 residues. CDR1 is LNHDA and CDR2 is SQIVND in the germline V gene (reference sequence).

The gene calls are TRBV10-3 and TRBJ2-1; 8 nucleotides align to TRBD1. Per the germline V gene, CDR1 is ENHRY and CDR2 is SYGVKD. The V segment lost 4 bases and the J segment 5 bases; nucleotides outside the gene matches: 4. This CDR3 region has 14 residues. The CDR3 nucleotides are TGTGCCATCAGTGGACAGGGGTCAAACAATGAGCAGTTCTTC. Amino acid sequence: CAISGQGSNNEQFF.

There are a few counts of this clone. This chain links TRBV19 with TRBJ1-1; 7 nucleotides match TRBD1. The CDR3 runs to 14 residues. After removal of 7 bases from V and 1 base from J, the junction contained 6 bases not matched to a gene. CDR1 LNHDA and CDR2 SQIVND come from the germline V gene (reference sequence). The CDR3 DNA follows: TGTGCCAGTAAATCGGGACAGCCGAACACTGAAGCTTTCTTT. This translates into CASKSGQPNTEAFF.

The chain couples TRBV5-1 to TRBJ2-1; a possible D gene is TRBD2 (5 bases). Trimming left V 1 base short and J 6 bases short, with 20 bases between. Germline V lookup: CDR1 SGHRS, CDR2 YFSETQ. This CDR3 region has 17 residues. The CDR3 here is CASSLIFGADEGNEQFF. The CDR3, as DNA: TGCGCCAGCAGCTTGATATTTGGAGCGGACGAAGGCAATGAGCAGTTCTTC.

The rearrangement uses TRBV6-5 and TRBJ2-7, with TRBD2 matching 7 bases. Germline lookup yields CDR1 MNHEY and CDR2 SVGAGI. The CDR3 is 15 amino acids. Trimming took 7 bases from V and 3 from J; bases not matched to a gene: 12. Here the CDR3 reads CASTQAAGEFYEQYF. In DNA, the CDR3 is TGTGCCAGCACCCAGGCCGCGGGAGAATTCTACGAGCAGTACTTC.

The V gene is TRBV27, the J gene TRBJ2-7, with D perhaps matching TRBD2 (6 bases). The germline V and J ends were trimmed by 3 bases and 2 bases, with 38 bases remaining between them. The CDR3 is 23 amino acids. Germline CDR1 and CDR2: MNHEY and SMNVEV (reference sequence). The CDR3 DNA reads as TGTGCCAGCAGTTTTTGGTCAAAACGGGGGAAGGGAGGAGCCGCAAGCCGTCCCTACGAGCAGTACTTC. Translated, it gives CASSFWSKRGKGGAASRPYEQYF.

The V call is TRBV2, the J call TRBJ1-5; D is unclear. V was trimmed by 8 bases and J by 5 bases, leaving 13 bases between them. Per germline, CDR1 SNHLY and CDR2 FYNNEI. The CDR3 covers 13 residues. The CDR3 loop reads CASRWAPHQPQHF. In DNA, the CDR3 is TGTGCCAGCCGGTGGGCCCCCCATCAGCCCCAGCATTTT. Looking up the rest from reference TRBV2 and TRBJ1-5 gives the full variable domain: EPEVTQTPSHQVTQMGQEVILRCVPISNHLYFYWYRQILGQKVEFLVSFYNNEISEKSEIFDDQFSVERPDGSNFTLKIRSTKLEDSAMYFCASRWAPHQPQHFGDGTRLSIL.